This T cell receptor (beta chain) was documented in a study of STAT5B mutations in CD4+ large granular lymphocyte leukemia. This clone was observed a few times. The antigen remains unidentified. The survey-level immunoSEQ assay was used. Profiling relied on immunoSEQ multiplex PCR, and the TCRdb table lists in-frame clones only, not all of them. The sample yields 20,000 or so clones, roughly 77% seen once. Points from the study as a whole: The CD4+ versus CD8+ T-LGLL clonality difference may reflect limited sample size. 8/27 top patient clones versus 2/35 control clones were TRBV06-family.

The V end lost 8 bases, the J end lost 3 bases, and 6 bases lay between the germline ends. CDR1 and CDR2 from the germline V gene are SEHNR and FQNEAQ (reference sequence). The CDR3 length is 11 residues. The clonotype was recovered from a human donor in good health. V gene TRBV7-9 combines with J gene TRBJ2-3; D unclear. The specimen sequenced was CD4+ T cells from blood buffy coats. The CDR3 DNA reads as TGTGCCAGCTCGAGGACAGATACGCAGTATTTT. This encodes CASSRTDTQYF.